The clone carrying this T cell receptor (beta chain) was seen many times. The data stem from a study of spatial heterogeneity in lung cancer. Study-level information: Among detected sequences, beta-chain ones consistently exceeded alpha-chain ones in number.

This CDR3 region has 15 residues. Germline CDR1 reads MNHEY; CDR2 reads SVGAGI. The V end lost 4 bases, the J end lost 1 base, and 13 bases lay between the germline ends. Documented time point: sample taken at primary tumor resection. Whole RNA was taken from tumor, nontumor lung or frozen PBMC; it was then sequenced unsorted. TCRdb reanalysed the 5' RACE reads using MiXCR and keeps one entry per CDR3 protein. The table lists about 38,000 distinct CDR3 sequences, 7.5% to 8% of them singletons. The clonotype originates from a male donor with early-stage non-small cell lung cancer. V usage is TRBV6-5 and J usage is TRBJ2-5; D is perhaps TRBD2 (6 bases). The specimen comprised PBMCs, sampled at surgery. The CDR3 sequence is CASSSDSGSQETQYF. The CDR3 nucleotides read TGTGCCAGCAGTTCCGATAGCGGTTCCCAAGAGACCCAGTACTTC.